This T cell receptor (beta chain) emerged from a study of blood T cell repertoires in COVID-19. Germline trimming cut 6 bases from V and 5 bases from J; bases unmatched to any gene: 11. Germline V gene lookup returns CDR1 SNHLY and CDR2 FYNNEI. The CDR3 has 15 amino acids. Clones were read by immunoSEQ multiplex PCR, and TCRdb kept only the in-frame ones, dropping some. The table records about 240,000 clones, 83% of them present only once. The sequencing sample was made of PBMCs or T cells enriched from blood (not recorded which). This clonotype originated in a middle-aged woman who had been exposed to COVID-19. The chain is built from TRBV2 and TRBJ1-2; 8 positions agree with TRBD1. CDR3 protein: CASSGRTGLSYGYTF. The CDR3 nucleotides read TGTGCCAGCAGCGGTAGGACAGGGCTTTCGTATGGCTACACCTTC.